The 8 T cell receptor beta chains below come from one sample, sequenced in a study of tumor-infiltrating T cells and Merkel cell polyomavirus. Across the whole study: The study examined CD8+ T cells specific for the Merkel cell polyomavirus KLL epitope.

Generated by immunoSEQ multiplex PCR, the TCRdb table keeps only in-frame clones and is missing some. The sample consists of more than 20,000 clones, 70% to 90% of them appearing once. Every patient's tumor was robustly positive for Merkel cell polyomavirus Large T antigen on immunohistochemistry. What was sequenced was lymph node tissue. The receptors were gathered from a man aged 45 to 65 with Merkel cell carcinoma.

As to this clone: At one boundary the junction diverges from the germline segment, which might be a read error. The chain carries TRBV7-7 and TRBJ2-3, with TRBD2 matching 15 bases. Germline V lookup: CDR1 SSHAT, CDR2 FNYEAQ (reference sequence). CDR3 length: 19 amino acids. The chain's CDR3 is CASSPRTSGRAQSTDTQYF. CDR3 nucleotide sequence: TGTGCTAGCAGCCCCCGGACTAGCGGGAGGGCCCAGAGCACAGATACGCAGTATTTT.

The table lists this clone with a count of one. In DNA, the CDR3 is TGTGCCAGCAGCTGGACTCGCGGGAGGTGGGGCGGGGAGCTGTTTTTT. This encodes CASSWTRGRWGGELFF. The chain is built from TRBV28 and TRBJ2-2, with TRBD2 matching over 8 bases. In germline, CDR1 is MDHEN, CDR2 SYDVKM. CDR3 length: 16 amino acids. The V gene end was trimmed by 6 bases and the J gene end by 7 bases; junction bases not matched to a gene: 13.

V is TRBV13 and J is TRBJ2-1, with 9 nucleotides matching TRBD2. The CDR3 has 15 amino acids. From germline, CDR1 is PRHDT and CDR2 FYEKMQ (reference sequence). V gave up 3 bases and J gave up 6 bases; unmatched junction bases: 6. The CDR3 DNA follows: TGTGCCAGCAGCTTTTTGGCGGGGGGGCGCAATGAGCAGTTCTTC. Its translation is CASSFLAGGRNEQFF.

The V and J genes are TRBV15 and TRBJ2-1, with 7 nucleotides matching TRBD2. CDR1 LNHNV and CDR2 YYDKDF come from the germline V gene (reference sequence). The CDR3 totals 15 residues. Trimming at V came to 9 bases and at J to 1 base, leaving 9 bases not matched to a gene. CDR3 coding DNA: TGTGCCACTATCCAAGGGCGGGGGTCCTACAATGAGCAGTTCTTC. Translated: CATIQGRGSYNEQFF.

The J gene is TRBJ1-5, the V gene TRBV7-9; D possibly corresponds to TRBD1 (5 bases). The germline CDR1 and CDR2 sequences are SEHNR and FQNEAQ (reference sequence). V dropped 6 bases and J dropped 4 bases, with 10 bases sitting between them. The CDR3 consists of 13 residues. Here the CDR3 reads CASRAQGNQPQHF. The CDR3, as DNA: TGTGCCAGCAGAGCGCAGGGAAATCAGCCCCAGCATTTT.

This clone showed up just a few times. This chain links TRBV6-1 with TRBJ2-7; TRBD2 might be the D (6 bases). The CDR3 runs to 11 residues. Germline V gene lookup returns CDR1 MNHNS and CDR2 SASEGT. V lost 10 bases to trimming and J lost 3 bases, with 10 bases between them. CDR3 nucleotides: TGTGCCACCTCGGAGGGCTACGAGCAGTACTTC. Amino acids: CATSEGYEQYF.

V gene TRBV28 combines with J gene TRBJ1-4, with 7 bases lining up with TRBD1. Germline trimming cut 6 bases from V and 8 bases from J; bases unmatched to any gene: 9. The CDR3 length is 14 residues. Per the germline V gene, CDR1 is MDHEN and CDR2 is SYDVKM. CDR3 nucleotides: TGTGCCAGCAGGAGACAGGGAGGTGGCGAAAAACTGTTTTTT. Residues: CASRRQGGGEKLFF.

The chain employs TRBV6-4 and TRBJ2-3; TRBD2 aligns across 10 bases. This CDR3 is 14 amino acids long. The V and J ends lost 0 bases and 6 bases, in that order; junction bases with no gene match: 0. CDR1 is MRHNA, CDR2 SNTAGT, per germline. This CDR3 is CASSDSAGGDTQYF. CDR3 nucleotides: TGTGCCAGCAGTGACTCAGCGGGGGGGGATACGCAGTATTTT.